These T cell receptor beta chains were read from a single sample in a study of blood T cell repertoires in COVID-19. Clones were read by immunoSEQ multiplex PCR, and TCRdb kept only the in-frame ones, dropping some. The sample records approximately 310,000 clones, 70% to 90% being singletons. Input material: PBMCs or T cells enriched from blood (not recorded which). The receptors come from a young man who had recovered from COVID-19. Both conserved end residues are part of each CDR3. The D gene is left open where the match is weak. Where a row states a size, it is once, few, many or the class of an expanded clone; other rows omit it.

d_call: -
clone_size: -
j_call: TRBJ2-3
v_call: TRBV29-1
cdr3_nt: TGCAGCGTTGAACAGGGCACAGATACGCAGTATTTT
cdr3_aa: CSVEQGTDTQYF

d_call: -
clone_size: -
j_call: TRBJ2-3
v_call: TRBV9
cdr3_nt: TGTGCCAGCAGCGTAGCCTACACAGATACGCAGTATTTT
cdr3_aa: CASSVAYTDTQYF

d_call: -
clone_size: once
j_call: TRBJ1-1
v_call: TRBV12-3/TRBV12-4
cdr3_nt: TGTGCCAGCAGCGTACAGGAGAACACTGAAGCTTTCTTT
cdr3_aa: CASSVQENTEAFF

d_call: TRBD1
clone_size: -
j_call: TRBJ1-6
v_call: TRBV7-9
cdr3_nt: TGTGCCAGCGGCCCGACAGGGGGAAATTCACCCCTCCACTTT
cdr3_aa: CASGPTGGNSPLHF

d_call: TRBD2
clone_size: -
j_call: TRBJ2-1
v_call: TRBV18
cdr3_nt: TGTGCCAGCTTGGCGGGGGATTCCTACAATGAGCAGTTCTTC
cdr3_aa: CASLAGDSYNEQFF

d_call: TRBD1
clone_size: -
j_call: TRBJ2-1
v_call: TRBV5-4
cdr3_nt: TGTGCCAGCAGCACGATCTCTATACGACAGGGGCCTTCCTACTACAATGAGCAGTTCTTC
cdr3_aa: CASSTISIRQGPSYYNEQFF

d_call: -
clone_size: -
j_call: TRBJ1-1
v_call: TRBV9
cdr3_nt: TGTGCCAGCAGCGTAGAGGAGGGCATGAACACTGAAGCTTTCTTT
cdr3_aa: CASSVEEGMNTEAFF

d_call: -
clone_size: few
j_call: TRBJ2-7
v_call: TRBV6-1
cdr3_nt: TGTGCCAGCAGTGAAAGCGGAAGGGAAGGTATGTGGCAGGAGACCTACGAGCAGTACTTC
cdr3_aa: CASSESGREGMWQETYEQYF

d_call: -
clone_size: -
j_call: TRBJ2-6
v_call: TRBV5-1
cdr3_nt: TGCGCCAGCAGGGCAGGGGCCTACCTATCCTCTGGGGCCAACGTCCTGACTTTC
cdr3_aa: CASRAGAYLSSGANVLTF

d_call: TRBD1
clone_size: -
j_call: TRBJ2-3
v_call: TRBV18
cdr3_nt: TGTGCCAGCTCACCAAGGACAGGGGGCTTTGGAGATACGCAGTATTTT
cdr3_aa: CASSPRTGGFGDTQYF

d_call: -
clone_size: -
j_call: TRBJ1-2
v_call: TRBV27
cdr3_nt: TGTGCCAGCAGTTCCCGCGCCCGACAGGTTCTCTATGGCTACACCTTC
cdr3_aa: CASSSRARQVLYGYTF

d_call: TRBD1
clone_size: -
j_call: TRBJ1-5
v_call: TRBV6-6
cdr3_nt: TGTGCCAGCAGTGGGGGACAGGGGGCCGGTCAGCCCCAGCATTTT
cdr3_aa: CASSGGQGAGQPQHF

d_call: -
clone_size: few
j_call: TRBJ2-1
v_call: TRBV27
cdr3_nt: TGTGCCAGCAGTTTCCAGGGGATCGGGCTAGCCGTCAATGAGCAGTTCTTC
cdr3_aa: CASSFQGIGLAVNEQFF

d_call: -
clone_size: -
j_call: TRBJ2-4
v_call: TRBV7-9
cdr3_nt: TGTGCCAGCAGCTTAGAATCCGGCGGGGCGGTAGCCAAAAACATTCAGTACTTC
cdr3_aa: CASSLESGGAVAKNIQYF

d_call: -
clone_size: once
j_call: TRBJ2-1
v_call: TRBV5-6
cdr3_nt: TGTGCCAGCAGCTTAATTTCAGGGGCCTACAATGAGCAGTTCTTC
cdr3_aa: CASSLISGAYNEQFF

d_call: TRBD1
clone_size: -
j_call: TRBJ1-1
v_call: TRBV20-1
cdr3_nt: TGCAGGGGGACAGGGGACACTGAAGCTTTCTTT
cdr3_aa: CRGTGDTEAFF

d_call: -
clone_size: -
j_call: TRBJ1-2
v_call: TRBV29-1
cdr3_nt: TGCAGCGTTGAACGCGGGGGCCATGGCTACACCTTC
cdr3_aa: CSVERGGHGYTF

d_call: -
clone_size: many
j_call: TRBJ1-6
v_call: TRBV5-4
cdr3_nt: TGTGCCAGCAGCCCGGGGGGGGTGAGCTCCTATAATTCACCCCTCCACTTT
cdr3_aa: CASSPGGVSSYNSPLHF

d_call: -
clone_size: few
j_call: TRBJ1-2
v_call: TRBV12-3/TRBV12-4
cdr3_nt: TGTGCCAGCAGTTTACGGGACTATGGCTACACCTTC
cdr3_aa: CASSLRDYGYTF

d_call: -
clone_size: few
j_call: TRBJ1-1
v_call: TRBV9
cdr3_nt: TGTGCCAGCAGCTCCGGGGGGCAGGGCACTGAAGCTTTCTTT
cdr3_aa: CASSSGGQGTEAFF

d_call: -
clone_size: -
j_call: TRBJ1-1
v_call: TRBV19
cdr3_nt: TGTGCCAGTACCAATGGGGGGATGAACACTGAAGCTTTCTTT
cdr3_aa: CASTNGGMNTEAFF

d_call: TRBD2
clone_size: -
j_call: TRBJ2-3
v_call: TRBV24-1
cdr3_nt: TGTGCCACCAGTGCTGGGGGGGTAGTGAGTGCGAGCACAGATACGCAGTATTTT
cdr3_aa: CATSAGGVVSASTDTQYF

d_call: TRBD2
clone_size: -
j_call: TRBJ2-7
v_call: TRBV4-2
cdr3_nt: TGTGCCAGCAGCCGAACTAGCGGGGGAGCATACTACGAGCAGTACTTC
cdr3_aa: CASSRTSGGAYYEQYF

d_call: TRBD1
clone_size: -
j_call: TRBJ2-1
v_call: TRBV7-9
cdr3_nt: TGTGCCAGCAGCTTCGGGACAGGGGTAGGGAATGAGCAGTTCTTC
cdr3_aa: CASSFGTGVGNEQFF

d_call: TRBD1
clone_size: -
j_call: TRBJ1-5
v_call: TRBV30
cdr3_nt: TGTGCCTGGAGTCCCGGGACAGGGGAATGGCAGCCCCAGCATTTT
cdr3_aa: CAWSPGTGEWQPQHF

d_call: -
clone_size: few
j_call: TRBJ1-5
v_call: TRBV10-2
cdr3_nt: TGCGCCAGCAGTGAGTCGAGGGGGAGTCAGCCCCAGCATTTT
cdr3_aa: CASSESRGSQPQHF

d_call: -
clone_size: -
j_call: TRBJ1-2
v_call: TRBV19
cdr3_nt: TGTGCCAGTAGCCCAATAACACAGGAACATGGCTACACCTTC
cdr3_aa: CASSPITQEHGYTF

d_call: TRBD1
clone_size: once
j_call: TRBJ1-2
v_call: TRBV6-5
cdr3_nt: TGTGCCAGCAGCCAAGGACAGGGGGCTGGCTACACCTTC
cdr3_aa: CASSQGQGAGYTF

d_call: -
clone_size: -
j_call: TRBJ1-1
v_call: TRBV4-1
cdr3_nt: TGCGCCAGCAGCCAAGAAAACAGTTTGAACACTGAAGCTTTCTTT
cdr3_aa: CASSQENSLNTEAFF

d_call: -
clone_size: -
j_call: TRBJ1-1
v_call: TRBV29-1
cdr3_nt: TGCAGCGTTGGAGCCCCAGGGGACGAAGCTTTCTTT
cdr3_aa: CSVGAPGDEAFF

d_call: -
clone_size: -
j_call: TRBJ1-4
v_call: TRBV7-6
cdr3_nt: TGTGCCAGCAGCTCAGGGATTCGAGAAAAACTGTTTTTT
cdr3_aa: CASSSGIREKLFF

d_call: -
clone_size: -
j_call: TRBJ1-4
v_call: TRBV5-4
cdr3_nt: TGTGCCAGCAGCTCCTACGGGGGGTCGGAAAAACTGTTTTTT
cdr3_aa: CASSSYGGSEKLFF

d_call: TRBD2
clone_size: -
j_call: TRBJ2-2
v_call: TRBV13
cdr3_nt: TGTGCCAGCAGCCAGTCTCCGGGACTAGCGGTCACCGGGGAGCTGTTTTTT
cdr3_aa: CASSQSPGLAVTGELFF

d_call: TRBD2
clone_size: -
j_call: TRBJ2-3
v_call: TRBV7-9
cdr3_nt: TGTGCCAGCAGCTCCGCCCCAGGACTAGCGGGGGCCGGCACAGATACGCAGTATTTT
cdr3_aa: CASSSAPGLAGAGTDTQYF

d_call: -
clone_size: -
j_call: TRBJ2-5
v_call: TRBV7-7
cdr3_nt: TGTGCTAGCAGCTCTGAGGGAGAGACCCAGTACTTC
cdr3_aa: CASSSEGETQYF

d_call: -
clone_size: once
j_call: TRBJ1-2
v_call: TRBV11-2
cdr3_nt: TGTGCCAGCAGCTTTTCAGGGGATGGCTACACCTTC
cdr3_aa: CASSFSGDGYTF

d_call: -
clone_size: -
j_call: TRBJ1-5
v_call: TRBV28
cdr3_nt: TGTGCCAGCAGTTTTGCGGGTTATAGCAATCAGCCCCAGCATTTT
cdr3_aa: CASSFAGYSNQPQHF

d_call: -
clone_size: once
j_call: TRBJ2-4
v_call: TRBV9
cdr3_nt: TGTGCCAGCAGCGTAATGGGACAAAAGGACATTCAGTACTTC
cdr3_aa: CASSVMGQKDIQYF

d_call: -
clone_size: -
j_call: TRBJ2-1
v_call: TRBV7-9
cdr3_nt: TGTGCCAGCAGCCAAAAGAGGGCAAGGGCCGACGATGAGCAGTTCTTC
cdr3_aa: CASSQKRARADDEQFF

d_call: TRBD1
clone_size: once
j_call: TRBJ1-6
v_call: TRBV6-5
cdr3_nt: TGTGCCAGCAATCCGCAGGGGGATTCACCCCTCCACTTT
cdr3_aa: CASNPQGDSPLHF

d_call: -
clone_size: -
j_call: TRBJ1-1
v_call: TRBV7-8
cdr3_nt: TGTGCCAGCAGCTTAGCTACGGGGGGAGAAACTGAAGCTTTCTTT
cdr3_aa: CASSLATGGETEAFF

d_call: -
clone_size: -
j_call: TRBJ1-5
v_call: TRBV6-1
cdr3_nt: TGTGCCAGCAGTGAGGGGGAGGACTTTCGTTGGCCCCAGCATTTT
cdr3_aa: CASSEGEDFRWPQHF

d_call: TRBD1
clone_size: -
j_call: TRBJ1-1
v_call: TRBV19
cdr3_nt: TGTGCCAGTAGTCTCGGGACAGGGACTGAAGCTTTCTTT
cdr3_aa: CASSLGTGTEAFF

d_call: TRBD1
clone_size: few
j_call: TRBJ1-6
v_call: TRBV6-6
cdr3_nt: TGTGCCAGCAGAACCGACAGGGGCTATAATTCACCCCTCCACTTT
cdr3_aa: CASRTDRGYNSPLHF

d_call: -
clone_size: -
j_call: TRBJ1-2
v_call: TRBV2
cdr3_nt: TGTGCCAGCAGTGGGGAAGGGGGATCGGGTGGCTACACCTTC
cdr3_aa: CASSGEGGSGGYTF

d_call: -
clone_size: -
j_call: TRBJ1-1
v_call: TRBV3-1/TRBV3-2
cdr3_nt: TGTGCCAGCAGCCGTAGGGGTTTTGACACTGAAGCTTTCTTT
cdr3_aa: CASSRRGFDTEAFF

d_call: TRBD1
clone_size: -
j_call: TRBJ2-2
v_call: TRBV7-3
cdr3_nt: TGTGCCAGCAGCAAAGGGGGCTTCGCGAACACCGGGGAGCTGTTTTTT
cdr3_aa: CASSKGGFANTGELFF

d_call: -
clone_size: once
j_call: TRBJ2-1
v_call: TRBV2
cdr3_nt: TGTGCCAGCTTCTACTACTTTGACAGCTACAATGAGCAGTTCTTC
cdr3_aa: CASFYYFDSYNEQFF

d_call: TRBD1
clone_size: -
j_call: TRBJ1-2
v_call: TRBV6-5
cdr3_nt: TGTGCCAGCAGCTCGGGACAGGGGGTGCGAGGCTACACCTTC
cdr3_aa: CASSSGQGVRGYTF

d_call: -
clone_size: once
j_call: TRBJ2-6
v_call: TRBV5-5
cdr3_nt: TGTGCCAGCAGCTTGCTTGGACTCCACTCTGGGGCCAACGTCCTGACTTTC
cdr3_aa: CASSLLGLHSGANVLTF

d_call: -
clone_size: few
j_call: TRBJ2-6
v_call: TRBV5-6
cdr3_nt: TGTGCCAGCAGCCGAACGGGAGCTGGGGCCAACGTCCTGACTTTC
cdr3_aa: CASSRTGAGANVLTF

d_call: TRBD1
clone_size: -
j_call: TRBJ2-3
v_call: TRBV3-1/TRBV3-2
cdr3_nt: TGTGCCAGCAGCCAGGTGAAGACAGGGGCAGATACGCAGTATTTT
cdr3_aa: CASSQVKTGADTQYF

d_call: -
clone_size: -
j_call: TRBJ2-3
v_call: TRBV11-3
cdr3_nt: TGTGCCAGCAGCTCAAATACAGATACGCAGTATTTT
cdr3_aa: CASSSNTDTQYF